A selection of T cell receptor beta chains follows, all from one sample in a study of PD-L1 blockade in urothelial cancer. TCRdb's copy holds only in-frame clones and misses some; the assay was immunoSEQ multiplex PCR. The table lists 40,000 or so clones, roughly four fifths of them singletons. Specimen: PBMCs, collected around atezolizumab (anti-PD-L1) treatment. The receptors were gathered from a man aged 65-85 years with urothelial cancer. Both conserved end residues are part of each CDR3. Clone size is not always given. Where it is, it says once, few, many or a class for expanded clones.

j_call clone_size v_call cdr3_aa
TRBJ1-5 . TRBV7-2 CASSSSPNQPQHF
TRBJ1-2 . TRBV28 CASTLYSNYGYTF
TRBJ2-5 . TRBV6-1 CASRRVEEETQYF
TRBJ2-1 . TRBV12-5 CASGSLNEAEQFF
TRBJ1-1 . TRBV5-1 CASSLGQGRTEAFF
TRBJ2-3 . TRBV7-8 CASSLALRGVRESTDTQYF
TRBJ2-5 . TRBV29-1 CSVDKRESGETQYF
TRBJ2-7 . TRBV29-1 CSVGGHSRTYEQYF
TRBJ2-5 few TRBV30 CAWRDRDLAQETQYF
TRBJ1-1 . TRBV19 CASSTRNTEAFF
TRBJ2-5 . TRBV18 CASSPWAYQETQYF
TRBJ2-7 . TRBV10-3 CAISESVGYRTLSYEQYF
TRBJ1-2 . TRBV12-5 CASHLGGNYGYTF
TRBJ1-2 . TRBV7-2 CASSLEGTGVNYGYTF
TRBJ2-5 . TRBV4-3 CASSQVLAGINQETQYF
TRBJ1-1 . TRBV2 CARNRLDRGQNTEAFF
TRBJ2-7 . TRBV7-9 CASSLEEEEYEQYF
TRBJ2-7 . TRBV11-2 CASSLRGTGDVEQYF
TRBJ2-7 . TRBV10-1 CASSKSGPYEQYF
TRBJ2-6 . TRBV19 CASSIRQASSGANVLTF
TRBJ2-6 . TRBV30 CACDSINSGANVLTF
TRBJ1-1 . TRBV4-3 CASSQDRVRDTEAFF
TRBJ2-1 . TRBV5-1 CASSLATSGSYEQFF
TRBJ2-3 . TRBV30 CAWRPGLPSDTQYF
TRBJ2-1 . TRBV7-9 CASSHTSTSYNEQFF
TRBJ2-7 few TRBV7-9 CASSLELAGAKEQYF